This TCR beta chain was identified in a study of shared clonotypes between healthy human individuals. Points from the study as a whole: With few donors, the genetic and exposure-history diversity represented was limited.

Clones were read by immunoSEQ multiplex PCR, and TCRdb kept only the in-frame ones, dropping some. The sample has hundreds of thousands of clones, 90% to 97% seen once. A split of CD4+ cells into CD45RA+ naive and CD45RA-negative memory subsets was performed. J gave up 4 bases and V 2 bases, and 9 bases lay outside the gene matches. Germline lookup yields CDR1 LGHNA and CDR2 YNFKEQ. CDR3 length: 17 amino acids. In the case of this clone: The target antigen is unknown.

The source of this sequence is a woman aged 30 to 39 in good health. The chain recombines TRBV4-2 with TRBJ2-2; 8 bases line up with TRBD1. The source material was naive CD4+ T cells sorted from blood. The sample's subset: CD45RA+ positively selected. CDR3 in DNA: TGTGCCAGCAGCCAACGGTGGCAGGACAGGGCCACCGGGGAGCTGTTTTTT. Translation gives CASSQRWQDRATGELFF.